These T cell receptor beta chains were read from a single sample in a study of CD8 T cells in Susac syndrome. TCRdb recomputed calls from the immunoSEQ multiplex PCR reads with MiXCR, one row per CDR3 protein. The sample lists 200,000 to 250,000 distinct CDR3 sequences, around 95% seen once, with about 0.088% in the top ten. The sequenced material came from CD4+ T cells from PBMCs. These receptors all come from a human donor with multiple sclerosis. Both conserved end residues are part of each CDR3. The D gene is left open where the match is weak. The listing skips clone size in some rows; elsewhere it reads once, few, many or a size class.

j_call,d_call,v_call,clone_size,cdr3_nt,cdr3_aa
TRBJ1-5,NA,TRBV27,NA,TGTGCCAGCAGTCCCCGTGGGGGTTTAGGCAATCAGCCCCAGCATTTT,CASSPRGGLGNQPQHF
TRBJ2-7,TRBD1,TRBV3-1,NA,TGTGCCAGCAGCTACCGGGACAGGTCCTACGAGCAGTACTTC,CASSYRDRSYEQYF
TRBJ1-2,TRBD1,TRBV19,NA,TGTGCCAGTAGTGTGACAGGGAATAACAACTATGGCTACACCTTC,CASSVTGNNNYGYTF
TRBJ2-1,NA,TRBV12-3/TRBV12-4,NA,TGTGCCAGCAGTCCAAGACGGGATCCTTCCTACAATGAGCAGTTCTTC,CASSPRRDPSYNEQFF
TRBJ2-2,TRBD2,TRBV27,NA,TGTGCCAGCAGTTTTCGGCTAGCGGGACGGACCGGGGAGCTGTTTTTT,CASSFRLAGRTGELFF
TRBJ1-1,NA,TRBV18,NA,TGTGCCAGCTCAGAGACCGTGGGTCCGGGGGCGAACACTGAAGCTTTCTTT,CASSETVGPGANTEAFF
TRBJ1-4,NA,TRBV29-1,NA,TGCAGCGTCCTATGGGAAAAACTGTTTTTT,CSVLWEKLFF
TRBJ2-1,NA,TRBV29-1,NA,TGCAGCGTTGTGACATCTCCCGTCGATGAGCAGTTCTTC,CSVVTSPVDEQFF
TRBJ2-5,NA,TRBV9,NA,TGTGCCACCTCCGCCGGTGGGCCCGAAGAGACCCAGTACTTC,CATSAGGPEETQYF
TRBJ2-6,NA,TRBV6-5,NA,TGTGCCACCGGAGAACGAGCTCGCGCCAACGTCCTGACTTTC,CATGERARANVLTF
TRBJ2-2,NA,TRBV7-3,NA,TGTGCCAGCAGCTCAACTAGCAACGCCGGGGAGCTGTTTTTT,CASSSTSNAGELFF
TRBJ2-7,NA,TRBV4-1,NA,TGCGCCAGCAGCCAAGAGGCAGGGGATGGGGAGCAGTACTTC,CASSQEAGDGEQYF
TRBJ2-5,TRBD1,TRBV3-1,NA,TGTGCCAGCAGCCCGACATCTCGGCGATACGGGACAGGGGAGGAAGAGACCCAGTACTTC,CASSPTSRRYGTGEEETQYF
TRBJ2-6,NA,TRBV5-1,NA,TGCGCCAGCAGTCGACAGGCTTTCACTGGGGCCAACGTCCTGACTTTC,CASSRQAFTGANVLTF
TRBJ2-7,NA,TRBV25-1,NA,TGTGCCAGCAGAACGCTCGACGAGCAGTACTTC,CASRTLDEQYF
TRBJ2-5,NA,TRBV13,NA,TGTGCCAGCAGTCGTGGGGGCGAGACCCAGTACTTC,CASSRGGETQYF
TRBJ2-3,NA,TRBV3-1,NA,TGTGCCAGCAGCCAAGCCCACAGGGTTTACACAGATACGCAGTATTTT,CASSQAHRVYTDTQYF
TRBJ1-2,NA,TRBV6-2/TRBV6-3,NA,TGTGCCAGCAGTCTACGGGCAGATAACTATGGCTACACCTTC,CASSLRADNYGYTF
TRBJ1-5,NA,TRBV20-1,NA,TGCAGTGCTTCCCCGGCTTGGGGGCCCCAGCATTTT,CSASPAWGPQHF
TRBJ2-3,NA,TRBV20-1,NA,TGCAGTGCTAGAGAGAAGCGGCCTTACACAGATACGCAGTATTTT,CSAREKRPYTDTQYF
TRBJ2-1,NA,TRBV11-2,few,TGTGCCAGCACCGAATACAATGAGCAGTTCTTC,CASTEYNEQFF
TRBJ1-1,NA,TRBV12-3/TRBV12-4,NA,TGTGCCAGCAGTCCCAAACCCACAGGATACACTGAAGCTTTCTTT,CASSPKPTGYTEAFF
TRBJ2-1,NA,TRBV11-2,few,TGTGCCAGCAGCTCCACCCCCAGCCTAGACAATGAGCAGTTCTTC,CASSSTPSLDNEQFF